Shown below are 25 T cell receptor beta chains from a single sample sequenced in a study of Ad26.COV2.S vaccination and SARS-CoV-2 variants. Treatment specified: over 15 received Ad26.COV2.S at low or high dose, single or two shots; about 5 received placebo; per-sample allocation not given. The samples date from day 63 after the first vaccine or placebo injection. Produced via immunoSEQ multiplex PCR; TCRdb's table is partial and in-frame only. The data show about 280,000 clones, with about 90% seen just once and less than 3.5% held by the top ten. This material consisted of peripheral blood, taken in a trial of Ad26.COV2.S vaccine versus placebo. These receptors all come from a person aged 18-65 years who received the Ad26.COV2.S COVID-19 vaccine or a placebo.

Only one count was recorded for this clone. The chain recombines TRBV27 with TRBJ1-1, with TRBD1 matching 7 bases. CDR1 is MNHEY, CDR2 SMNVEV, per germline (reference sequence). The CDR3 extends over 14 amino acids. V trimming: 6 bases; J trimming: 4 bases; junction bases outside the gene matches: 8. CDR3: CASSHSGGGTEAFF. CDR3 nucleotides: TGTGCCAGCAGCCACTCAGGGGGGGGCACTGAAGCTTTCTTT.

For the CDR3, the DNA is TGTGCCAGCACGCAAGGAGGGACCTCCTACGAGCAGTACTTC. The encoded protein is CASTQGGTSYEQYF. The rearrangement uses TRBV7-2 and TRBJ2-7; D might be TRBD2 (6 bases). Germline lookup yields CDR1 SGHTA and CDR2 FQGNSA. CDR3 length: 14 amino acids. The V gene lost 7 bases and the J gene lost 0 bases, with 13 bases spanning the gap.

This rearrangement joins TRBV6-5 to TRBJ1-1, with D unresolved. Germline V lookup: CDR1 MNHEY, CDR2 SVGAGI. CDR3 length: 14 amino acids. The germline V and J ends were trimmed by 2 bases and 3 bases, with 10 bases remaining between them. The CDR3 here is CASSYTAFHTEAFF. The DNA for the CDR3 is TGTGCCAGCAGTTACACGGCCTTTCACACTGAAGCTTTCTTT.

The chain has TRBV5-8 and TRBJ1-2; no firm D call. Germline values: CDR1 SGHTS, CDR2 YDEGEE. V dropped 4 bases and J dropped 1 base, with 8 bases sitting between them. This CDR3 contains 13 residues. The CDR3 spells CASSLANNYGYTF. The CDR3 region has the DNA TGTGCCAGCAGCCTAGCAAATAACTATGGCTACACCTTC.

The CDR3 is CASSQDLAAANTGELFF. CDR3 in DNA: TGTGCCAGCAGCCAAGATCTTGCGGCGGCGAACACCGGGGAGCTGTTTTTT. V usage is TRBV3-1 (or the pseudogene TRBV3-2) and J usage is TRBJ2-2; D not certain. Germline assignment: CDR1 LGHDT and CDR2 YNNKEL (reference sequence). The CDR3 is made up of 17 amino acids. The germline V and J ends were trimmed by 0 bases and 0 bases, with 11 bases remaining between them.

V usage is TRBV13 and J usage is TRBJ2-2; 10 nucleotides align to TRBD1. The CDR3 totals 18 residues. Germline-derived CDR1 and CDR2 are PRHDT and FYEKMQ (reference sequence). The V gene end was trimmed by 4 bases and the J gene end by 4 bases; junction bases not matched to a gene: 12. The CDR3 bases are TGTGCCAGCAGCTCCAGCCGCCGGGACAGGGGTATCACCGGGGAGCTGTTTTTT. It encodes CASSSSRRDRGITGELFF. Based on the CDR3 plus reference TRBV13 and TRBJ2-2, the full variable domain is AAGVIQSPRHLIKEKRETATLKCYPIPRHDTVYWYQQGPGQDPQFLISFYEKMQSDKGSIPDRFSAQQFSDYHSELNMSSLELGDSALYFCASSSSRRDRGITGELFFGEGSRLTVL.

The chain combines TRBV5-1 with TRBJ2-3; TRBD2 aligns across 8 bases. The germline V gene has CDR1 SGHRS and CDR2 YFSETQ. The CDR3 totals 17 residues. Trimming cost V 0 bases and J 2 bases; bases outside gene matches: 8. This chain's CDR3 is CASSLGSSGTSTDTQYF. For the CDR3, the DNA is TGCGCCAGCAGCTTGGGGAGTAGCGGGACTTCCACAGATACGCAGTATTTT.

The rearrangement uses TRBV11-2 and TRBJ2-4; maybe TRBD2 (6 bases). Trimming left V 3 bases short and J 8 bases short, with 20 bases between. This CDR3 region has 16 residues. The germline CDR1 and CDR2 sequences are SGHAT and FQNNGV. The CDR3, as DNA: TGTGCCAGCAGCTTGGGCCCGCCTAGCGCGGGATACATTCAGTACTTC. Translating it yields CASSLGPPSAGYIQYF.

The V gene is TRBV19, the J gene TRBJ1-2; 11 bases map to TRBD1. CDR1 is LNHDA, CDR2 SQIVND, per germline (reference sequence). The CDR3 runs to 16 residues. V trimming: 5 bases; J trimming: 2 bases; junction bases outside the gene matches: 7. The CDR3 sequence is CASSLGTGGSNYGYTF. The CDR3 bases are TGTGCCAGTAGTTTGGGGACAGGGGGTTCCAACTATGGCTACACCTTC.

The chain couples TRBV7-8 to TRBJ1-4, with a possible D match to TRBD1 (5 bases). The length of the CDR3 is 14 residues. Germline V gene sequence: CDR1 SGHVS, CDR2 FQNEAQ. The V and J ends lost 3 bases and 8 bases respectively, with 13 bases between them. CDR3 loop: CASSFRENYEKLFF. For the CDR3, the DNA is TGTGCCAGCAGCTTCAGGGAGAATTACGAAAAACTGTTTTTT.

The sample holds a few counts of this clone. The chain has TRBV28 and TRBJ2-1; TRBD1 is a possible D gene (5 bases). V was pared by 4 bases and J by 7 bases, with 17 bases between. The V gene's germline CDR1 is MDHEN and CDR2 SYDVKM. CDR3 size: 15 residues. The CDR3 nucleotides read TGTGCCAGCAGTTACACCAGCCCGACAGCGAATGAGCAGTTCTTC. Its protein is CASSYTSPTANEQFF.

The V call is TRBV6-1, the J call TRBJ1-2, with D possibly TRBD1 on 5 matching bases. Germline-derived CDR1 and CDR2 are MNHNS and SASEGT. V gave up 1 base and J gave up 1 base, with 16 bases separating them. CDR3 length: 17 amino acids. The CDR3 region has the DNA TGTGCCAGCAGTGAAGACCCGGGGCTCAGACTTAACTATGGCTACACCTTC. Translation gives CASSEDPGLRLNYGYTF.

This chain uses TRBV16 with TRBJ1-5; D is uncertain. V was cut by 4 bases and J by 7 bases, with 11 bases left in between. Germline values: CDR1 KGHSY, CDR2 FQNENV. The CDR3 totals 13 residues. In DNA form, the CDR3 reads TGTGCCAGCAGCCCCCAGGTGGAACAGCCCCAGCATTTT. Protein product: CASSPQVEQPQHF.

The CDR3 protein is CASRVESTGELFF. The CDR3 DNA reads as TGTGCCAGCCGGGTCGAGAGCACCGGGGAGCTGTTTTTT. The gene calls are TRBV2 and TRBJ2-2; D ambiguous. Trimming stripped 8 bases from V and 4 bases from J, with 11 bases between. Germline-derived CDR1 and CDR2 are SNHLY and FYNNEI. This CDR3 comprises 13 residues. Full variable domain (outside the CDR3, taken from reference TRBV2 and TRBJ2-2): EPEVTQTPSHQVTQMGQEVILRCVPISNHLYFYWYRQILGQKVEFLVSFYNNEISEKSEIFDDQFSVERPDGSNFTLKIRSTKLEDSAMYFCASRVESTGELFFGEGSRLTVL.

The CDR3 bases are TGTGCCAGCAGGCGGGCCTTCAGCACAGATACGCAGTATTTT. As protein: CASRRAFSTDTQYF. The chain links TRBV5-4 to TRBJ2-3, with a weak D call TRBD2 (5 bases). Trimming pared 5 bases from V and 0 bases from J, leaving 10 bases between. CDR1 SGHNT and CDR2 YYREEE come from the germline V gene (reference sequence). There are 14 residues in the CDR3.

The chain joins TRBV14 to TRBJ1-3; no clear D gene. Trimming shortened V by 8 bases and J by 0 bases, and 8 bases separated the two germline ends. The germline V gene has CDR1 SGHDN and CDR2 FVKESK. This CDR3 has 13 residues. CDR3 nucleotides: TGTGCCAGCTTTGAGAACTCTGGAAACACCATATATTTT. Translation: CASFENSGNTIYF.

The CDR3 spells CASSQRIDTQYF. The CDR3 nucleotides read TGCGCCAGCAGCCAAAGGATAGATACGCAGTATTTT. The chain combines TRBV4-1 with TRBJ2-3; D uncertain. The CDR3 runs to 12 residues. The V end lost 2 bases, the J end lost 5 bases, and 5 bases lay between the germline ends. The germline gives CDR1 MGHRA, CDR2 YSYEKL.

This clone was seen a single time. This rearrangement joins TRBV28 to TRBJ2-7, with D maybe TRBD1 (5 bases). Per germline, CDR1 MDHEN and CDR2 SYDVKM. The germline V and J ends were trimmed by 1 base and 0 bases, with 7 bases remaining between them. The CDR3 has 14 residues. CDR3 in amino acids: CASSLYRSSYEQYF. The CDR3 DNA sequence: TGTGCCAGCAGTTTATACAGGAGCTCCTACGAGCAGTACTTC.

This clone was picked up one time. The chain recombines TRBV2 with TRBJ1-1; 7 bases map to TRBD1. The CDR3 consists of 16 residues. Per germline, CDR1 SNHLY and CDR2 FYNNEI. The J segment lost 1 base and the V segment lost 5 bases, leaving 10 bases of the junction unmatched. The CDR3: CASSHYRTGTNTEAFF. CDR3 nucleotide sequence: TGTGCCAGCAGTCATTATAGGACAGGAACGAACACTGAAGCTTTCTTT.

The J gene is TRBJ1-6, the V gene TRBV28; possible D gene TRBD1, 5 bases. V lost 6 bases and J 7 bases, leaving 16 bases between the germline ends. The germline V gene has CDR1 MDHEN and CDR2 SYDVKM. CDR3 length equals 15 residues. This CDR3 is CASRPFGGWNSPLHF. DNA for the CDR3: TGTGCCAGCAGGCCCTTTGGGGGGTGGAATTCACCCCTCCACTTT.

V usage is TRBV3-1 (or the pseudogene TRBV3-2) and J usage is TRBJ2-5; D perhaps matches TRBD2 (5 bases). The CDR3 covers 15 residues. The ends were cut back, 0 bases at V and 5 bases at J, with 13 bases in the middle. CDR1 and CDR2 from the germline V gene are LGHDT and YNNKEL (reference sequence). CDR3 in DNA: TGTGCCAGCAGCCAAGATCAGGAGGCAATGGAGACCCAGTACTTC. This sequence encodes CASSQDQEAMETQYF.

This chain joins TRBV11-2 and TRBJ1-5; D gene unclear. Germline-derived CDR1 and CDR2 are SGHAT and FQNNGV. The CDR3 consists of 13 residues. Trimming took 3 bases from V and 5 from J, leaving 8 bases between them. CDR3 sequence (DNA): TGTGCCAGCAGCTTCCTAAGGGATCAGCCCCAGCATTTT. Translating gives CASSFLRDQPQHF.

The CDR3 bases are TGTGCCAGCAGCCCCCGGGGGGGGAGGGGGCAAGAGACCCAGTACTTC. Translating it yields CASSPRGGRGQETQYF. V is TRBV4-2 and J is TRBJ2-5; 8 bases fit TRBD2. The CDR3 has 16 residues. Germline V gene lookup returns CDR1 LGHNA and CDR2 YNFKEQ. The trim removed 4 bases at V and 2 bases at J, leaving 9 bases unmatched.

J is TRBJ2-7 and V is TRBV29-1; 11 bases agree with TRBD2. J lost 2 bases, V lost 6 bases, and 9 bases had no gene match. Germline CDR1 and CDR2: SQVTM and ANQGSEA. The CDR3 is made up of 15 amino acids. CDR3 loop: CSVPGTSGSPYEQYF. The CDR3 DNA sequence: TGCAGCGTCCCCGGGACTAGCGGTTCCCCCTACGAGCAGTACTTC.

The chain has TRBV4-2 and TRBJ2-5, with 7 nucleotides matching TRBD2. The V gene's germline CDR1 is LGHNA and CDR2 YNFKEQ. The CDR3 covers 15 residues. V gave up 4 bases and J gave up 0 bases; unmatched junction bases: 5. The CDR3 region is CASSLSGTNQETQYF. CDR3 bases: TGTGCCAGCAGCCTGTCCGGGACTAACCAAGAGACCCAGTACTTC.